This entry concerns a single T cell receptor (beta chain). Its antigen is not identified. The naive CD8 subset, CD45RO-negative cells positively selected for CCR7, excluded terminally differentiated effector memory CD45RA+ cells. Clones were read by immunoSEQ multiplex PCR, and TCRdb kept only the in-frame ones, dropping some. The sample lists around 640,000 clones, approximately 96% occurring once. This sample was taken from a study of shared clonotypes between healthy human individuals. Whole-study results and caveats: Generally, naive subsets came out with larger estimated richness than memory subsets.

The CDR3 runs to 16 residues. Germline CDR1 MDHEN, CDR2 SYDVKM. The ends were cut back, 5 bases at V and 5 bases at J, with 19 bases in the middle. The sequence derives from a woman younger than 45 in good health. Material: naive CD8+ T cells sorted from blood. The chain employs TRBV28 and TRBJ2-1; D is possibly TRBD2 (5 bases). CDR3 DNA sequence: TGTGCCAGCAGTACCCCGTCGGAGGTTGGGCACAATGAGCAGTTCTTC. Its protein product is CASSTPSEVGHNEQFF.